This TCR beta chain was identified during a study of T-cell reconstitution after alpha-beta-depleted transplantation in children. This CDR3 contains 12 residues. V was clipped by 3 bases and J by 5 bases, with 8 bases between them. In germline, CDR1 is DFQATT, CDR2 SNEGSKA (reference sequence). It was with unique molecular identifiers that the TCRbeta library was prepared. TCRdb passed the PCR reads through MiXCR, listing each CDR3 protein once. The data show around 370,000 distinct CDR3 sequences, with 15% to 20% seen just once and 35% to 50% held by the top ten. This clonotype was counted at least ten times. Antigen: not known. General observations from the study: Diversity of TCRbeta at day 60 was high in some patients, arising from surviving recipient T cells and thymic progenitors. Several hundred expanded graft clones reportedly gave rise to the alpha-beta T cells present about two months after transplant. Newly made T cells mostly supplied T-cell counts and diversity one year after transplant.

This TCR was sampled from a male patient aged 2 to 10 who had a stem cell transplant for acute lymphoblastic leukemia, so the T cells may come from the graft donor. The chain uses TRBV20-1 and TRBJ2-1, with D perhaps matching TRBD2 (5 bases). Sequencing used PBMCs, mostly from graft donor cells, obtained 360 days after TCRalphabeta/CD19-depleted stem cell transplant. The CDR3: CSASGNNNEQFF. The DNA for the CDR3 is TGCAGTGCTAGCGGGAATAACAATGAGCAGTTCTTC.